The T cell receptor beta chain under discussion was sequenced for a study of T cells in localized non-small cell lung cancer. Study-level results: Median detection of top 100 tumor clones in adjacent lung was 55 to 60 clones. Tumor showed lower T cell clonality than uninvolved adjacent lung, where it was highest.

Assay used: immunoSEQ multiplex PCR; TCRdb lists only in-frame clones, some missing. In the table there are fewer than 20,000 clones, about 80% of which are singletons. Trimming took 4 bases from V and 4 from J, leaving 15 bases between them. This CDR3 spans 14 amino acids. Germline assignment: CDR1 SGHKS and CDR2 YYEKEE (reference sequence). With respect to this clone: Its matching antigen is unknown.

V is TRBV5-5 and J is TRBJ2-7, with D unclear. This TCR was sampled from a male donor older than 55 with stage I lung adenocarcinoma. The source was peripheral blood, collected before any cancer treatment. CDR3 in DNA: TGTGCCAGCAGCCCGGCGGCGCAGACTTACGAGCAGTACTTC. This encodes CASSPAAQTYEQYF.